This paragraph covers one T cell receptor (beta chain) sequence. Its antigen is undetermined. The same CDR3 can be traced to other DNA sequences in this sample. The data were produced by immunoSEQ multiplex PCR, yet TCRdb's version contains in-frame clones alone and is incomplete. Of roughly 100,000 clones in the sample, around four fifths were seen once. This sample is part of a study of cytotoxic CD8 clonotypes in ibrutinib-treated CLL. Study background: Approximately 25 partial and 2 complete responses; at median about 63 months, approximately 14 remitted, 12 progressed.

CDR3 size: 14 residues. Per the germline V gene, CDR1 is SGDLS and CDR2 is YYNGEE. V lost 3 bases to trimming and J lost 4 bases; unmatched junction nucleotides: 4. Overall study results and limits: Higher clonality was seen at ibrutinib response and a return toward baseline at progression.

This receptor was obtained from a human donor with chronic lymphocytic leukemia. This sequence joins TRBV9 and TRBJ2-3; 8 nucleotides match TRBD2. This specimen consisted of PBMCs, obtained after 12 months of ibrutinib treatment. The CDR3 DNA reads as TGTGCCAGCAGCGCCGGGGGGGGCCCAGATACGCAGTATTTT. Its translation: CASSAGGGPDTQYF.